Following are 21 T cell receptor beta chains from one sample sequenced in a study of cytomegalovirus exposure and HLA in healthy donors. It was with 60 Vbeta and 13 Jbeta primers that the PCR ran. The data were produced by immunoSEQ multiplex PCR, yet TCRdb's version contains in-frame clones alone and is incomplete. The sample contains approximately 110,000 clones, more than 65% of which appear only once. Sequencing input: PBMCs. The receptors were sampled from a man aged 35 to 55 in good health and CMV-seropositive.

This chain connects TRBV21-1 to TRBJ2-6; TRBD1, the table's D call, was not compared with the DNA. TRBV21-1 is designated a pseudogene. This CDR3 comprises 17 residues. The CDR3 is CASSGGQGPSGANVLTF. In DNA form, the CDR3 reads TGTGCCAGCAGCGGGGGACAGGGGCCCTCTGGGGCCAACGTCCTGACTTTC.

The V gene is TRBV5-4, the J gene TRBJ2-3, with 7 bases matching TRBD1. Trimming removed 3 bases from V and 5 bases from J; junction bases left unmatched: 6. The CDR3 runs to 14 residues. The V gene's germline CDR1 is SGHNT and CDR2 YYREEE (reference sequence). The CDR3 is CASSSTGSGDTQYF. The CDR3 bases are TGTGCCAGCAGCTCGACAGGGTCAGGAGATACGCAGTATTTT.

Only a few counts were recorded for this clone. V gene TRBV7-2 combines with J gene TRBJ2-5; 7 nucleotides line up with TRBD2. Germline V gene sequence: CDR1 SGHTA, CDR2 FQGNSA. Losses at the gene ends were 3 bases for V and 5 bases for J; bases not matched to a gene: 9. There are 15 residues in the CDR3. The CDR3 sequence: CASSFSPLGRETQYF. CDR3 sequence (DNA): TGTGCCAGCAGCTTTTCGCCCCTCGGGAGGGAGACCCAGTACTTC.

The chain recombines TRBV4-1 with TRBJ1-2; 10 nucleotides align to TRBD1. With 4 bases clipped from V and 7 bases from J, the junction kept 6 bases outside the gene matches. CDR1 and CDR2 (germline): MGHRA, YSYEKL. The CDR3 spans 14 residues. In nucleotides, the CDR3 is TGCGCCAGCAGCCCACCGGGACAGGGGACTGGCTACACCTTC. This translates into CASSPPGQGTGYTF.

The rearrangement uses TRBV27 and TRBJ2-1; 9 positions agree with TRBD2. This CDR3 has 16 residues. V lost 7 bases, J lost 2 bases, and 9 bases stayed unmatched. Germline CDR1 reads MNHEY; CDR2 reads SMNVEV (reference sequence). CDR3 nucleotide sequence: TGTGCCAGCAAGACTAGCGGCCCTTTGCCCTACAATGAGCAGTTCTTC. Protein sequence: CASKTSGPLPYNEQFF.

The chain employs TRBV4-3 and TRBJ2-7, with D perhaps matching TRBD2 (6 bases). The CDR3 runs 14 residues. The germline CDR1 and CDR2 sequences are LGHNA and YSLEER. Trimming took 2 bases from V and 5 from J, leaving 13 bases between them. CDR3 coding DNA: TGCGCCAGCAGCCAACTTGTCGGAGGGGACGAGCAGTACTTC. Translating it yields CASSQLVGGDEQYF.

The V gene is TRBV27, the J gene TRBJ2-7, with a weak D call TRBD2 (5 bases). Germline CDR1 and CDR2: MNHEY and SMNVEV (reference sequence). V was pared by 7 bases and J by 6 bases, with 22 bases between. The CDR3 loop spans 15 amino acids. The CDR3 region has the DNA TGTGCCAGCACCCCCGTTGGAGGAGTAGCGACCGAGCAGTACTTC. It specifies CASTPVGGVATEQYF.

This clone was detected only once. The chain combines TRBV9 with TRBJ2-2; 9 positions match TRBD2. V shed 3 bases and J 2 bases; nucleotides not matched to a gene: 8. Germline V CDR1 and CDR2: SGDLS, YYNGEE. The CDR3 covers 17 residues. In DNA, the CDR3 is TGTGCCAGCAGCGCCGGGGCGGGGGGGCCTAACACCGGGGAGCTGTTTTTT. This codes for CASSAGAGGPNTGELFF. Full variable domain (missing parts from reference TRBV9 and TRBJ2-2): DSGVTQTPKHLITATGQRVTLRCSPRSGDLSVYWYQQSLDQGLQFLIQYYNGEERAKGNILERFSAQQFPDLHSELNLSSLELGDSALYFCASSAGAGGPNTGELFFGEGSRLTVL.

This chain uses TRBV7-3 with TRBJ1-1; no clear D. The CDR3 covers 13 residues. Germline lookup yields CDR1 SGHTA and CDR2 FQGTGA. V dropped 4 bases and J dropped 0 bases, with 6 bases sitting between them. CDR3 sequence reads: CASSSQVNTEAFF. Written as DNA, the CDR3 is TGTGCCAGCAGCTCGCAGGTGAACACTGAAGCTTTCTTT.

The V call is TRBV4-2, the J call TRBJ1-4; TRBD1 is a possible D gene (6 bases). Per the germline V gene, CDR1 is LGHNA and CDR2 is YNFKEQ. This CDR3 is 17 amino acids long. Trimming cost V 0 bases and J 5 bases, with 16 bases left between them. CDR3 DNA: TGTGCCAGCAGCCAAGATCGGTTACAGGGACGGAATGAAAAACTGTTTTTT. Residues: CASSQDRLQGRNEKLFF.

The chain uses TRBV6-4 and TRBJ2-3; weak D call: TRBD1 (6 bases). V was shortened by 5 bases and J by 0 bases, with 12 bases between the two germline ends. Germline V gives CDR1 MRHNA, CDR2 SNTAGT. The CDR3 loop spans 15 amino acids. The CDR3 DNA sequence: TGTGCCAGCAGTCTACAGGGTTTTAGCACAGATACGCAGTATTTT. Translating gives CASSLQGFSTDTQYF.

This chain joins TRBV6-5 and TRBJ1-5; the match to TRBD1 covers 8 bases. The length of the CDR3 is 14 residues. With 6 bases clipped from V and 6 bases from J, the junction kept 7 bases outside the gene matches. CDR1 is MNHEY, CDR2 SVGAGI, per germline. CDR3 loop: CASREQGGGQPQHF. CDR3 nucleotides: TGTGCCAGCAGGGAACAGGGGGGAGGTCAGCCCCAGCATTTT.

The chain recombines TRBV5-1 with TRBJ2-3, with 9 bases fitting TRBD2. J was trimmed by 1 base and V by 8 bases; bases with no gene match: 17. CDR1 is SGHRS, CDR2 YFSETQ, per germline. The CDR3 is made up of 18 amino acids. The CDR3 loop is CARSGRTGLSMGTDTQYF. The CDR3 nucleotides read TGCGCCAGGAGCGGGAGGACAGGACTCTCGATGGGCACAGATACGCAGTATTTT.

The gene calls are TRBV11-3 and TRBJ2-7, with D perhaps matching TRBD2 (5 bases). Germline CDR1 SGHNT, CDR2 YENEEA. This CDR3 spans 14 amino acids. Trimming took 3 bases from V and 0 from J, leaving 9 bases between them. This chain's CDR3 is CASSFTGNSYEQYF. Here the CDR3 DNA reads TGTGCCAGCAGCTTTACGGGAAACTCCTACGAGCAGTACTTC.

The CDR3 nucleotides read TGTGCCTGGAGTGTACAGGGTTACGAGCAGTACTTC. Its protein product is CAWSVQGYEQYF. The V and J genes are TRBV30 and TRBJ2-7, with a tentative D call TRBD1 (6 bases). The CDR3 extends over 12 amino acids. Germline CDR1 GTSNPN, CDR2 SVGIG (reference sequence). V was shortened by 0 bases and J by 4 bases, with 7 bases between the two germline ends.

The CDR3 sequence: CASSSTSSPLHF. The CDR3 nucleotides are TGTGCCAGCAGTTCCACATCATCACCCCTCCACTTT. The chain is built from TRBV27 and TRBJ1-6; unclear D gene. The CDR3 has 12 amino acids. The V gene lost 4 bases and the J gene lost 10 bases, with 8 bases spanning the gap. The germline V gene has CDR1 MNHEY and CDR2 SMNVEV (reference sequence).

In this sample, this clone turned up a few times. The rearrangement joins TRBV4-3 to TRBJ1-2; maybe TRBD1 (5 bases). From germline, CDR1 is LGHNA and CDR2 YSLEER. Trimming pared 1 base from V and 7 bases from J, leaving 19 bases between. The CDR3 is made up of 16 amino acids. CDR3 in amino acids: CASSQADGGGAFGYTF. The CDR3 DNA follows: TGCGCCAGCAGCCAAGCGGATGGTGGAGGGGCCTTTGGCTACACCTTC.

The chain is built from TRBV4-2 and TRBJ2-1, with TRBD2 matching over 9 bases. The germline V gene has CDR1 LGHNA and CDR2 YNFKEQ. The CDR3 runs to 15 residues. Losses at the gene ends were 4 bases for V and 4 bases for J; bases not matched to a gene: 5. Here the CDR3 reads CASSPTAGGYNEQFF. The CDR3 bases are TGTGCCAGCAGCCCCACGGCGGGAGGGTACAATGAGCAGTTCTTC.

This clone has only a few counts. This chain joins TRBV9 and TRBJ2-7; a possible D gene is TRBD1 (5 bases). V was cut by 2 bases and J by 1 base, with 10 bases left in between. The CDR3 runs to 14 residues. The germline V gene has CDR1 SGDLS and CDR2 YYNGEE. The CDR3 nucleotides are TGTGCCAGCAGCGTGGACACTTATTCCTACGAGCAGTACTTC. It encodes CASSVDTYSYEQYF.

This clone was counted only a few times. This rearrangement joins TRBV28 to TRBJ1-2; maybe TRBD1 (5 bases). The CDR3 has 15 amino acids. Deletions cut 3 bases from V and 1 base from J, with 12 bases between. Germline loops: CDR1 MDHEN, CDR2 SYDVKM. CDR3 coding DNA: TGTGCCAGCAGTTTTTTCCGACAGATTAACTATGGCTACACCTTC. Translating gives CASSFFRQINYGYTF.

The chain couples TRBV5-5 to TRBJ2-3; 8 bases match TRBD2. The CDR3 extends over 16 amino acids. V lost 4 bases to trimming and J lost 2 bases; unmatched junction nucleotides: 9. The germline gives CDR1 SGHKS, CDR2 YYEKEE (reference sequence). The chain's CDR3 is CASSLESGGVTDTQYF. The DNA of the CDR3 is TGTGCCAGCAGCCTGGAAAGCGGGGGCGTCACAGATACGCAGTATTTT.